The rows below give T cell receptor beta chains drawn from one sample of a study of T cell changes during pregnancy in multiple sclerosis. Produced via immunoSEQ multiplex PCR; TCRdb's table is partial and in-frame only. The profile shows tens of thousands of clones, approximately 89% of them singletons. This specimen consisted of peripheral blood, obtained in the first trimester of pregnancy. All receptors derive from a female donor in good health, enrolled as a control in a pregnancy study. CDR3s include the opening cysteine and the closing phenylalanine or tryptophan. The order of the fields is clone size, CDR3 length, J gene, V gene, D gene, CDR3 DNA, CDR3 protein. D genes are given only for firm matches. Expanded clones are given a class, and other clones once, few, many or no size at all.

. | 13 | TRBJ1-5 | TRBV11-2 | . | TGTGCCAGCAGCTTACGTAACAATCAGCCCCAGCATTTT | CASSLRNNQPQHF
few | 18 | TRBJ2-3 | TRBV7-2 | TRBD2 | TGTGCCAGCAGCTTAACGGCTAGCGGGGGGGCTAGCACAGATACGCAGTATTTT | CASSLTASGGASTDTQYF
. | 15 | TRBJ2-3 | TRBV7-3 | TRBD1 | TGTGCCAGCAACAACGGACAGGGGCCGGGAGATACGCAGTATTTT | CASNNGQGPGDTQYF
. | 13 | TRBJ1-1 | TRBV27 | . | TGTGCCAGCAGTTTAAGGGGAAACACTGAAGCTTTCTTT | CASSLRGNTEAFF
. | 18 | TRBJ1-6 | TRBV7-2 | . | TGTGCCAGCAGCCCCGGGGGGGGATATCGGACCTATAATTCACCCCTCCACTTT | CASSPGGGYRTYNSPLHF
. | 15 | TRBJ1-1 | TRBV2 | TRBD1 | TGTGCCAGCAAGGGAGACAGGGAAAGGAACACTGAAGCTTTCTTT | CASKGDRERNTEAFF
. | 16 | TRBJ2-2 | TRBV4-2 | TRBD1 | TGTGCCAGCAGCCAAGCGGAAAACAGGGGGGACGGGGAGCTGTTTTTT | CASSQAENRGDGELFF
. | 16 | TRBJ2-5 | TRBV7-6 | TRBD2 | TGTGCCAGCAGCTTAGAGGGGACTAGCGCCCAAGAGACCCAGTACTTC | CASSLEGTSAQETQYF
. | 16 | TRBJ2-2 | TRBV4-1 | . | TGCGCCAGCAGCCAAGAGCTCGGGGTGAACACCGGGGAGCTGTTTTTT | CASSQELGVNTGELFF
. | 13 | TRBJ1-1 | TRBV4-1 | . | TGCGCCAGCAGCCAAAGCTCTAGCATTGAAGCTTTCTTT | CASSQSSSIEAFF
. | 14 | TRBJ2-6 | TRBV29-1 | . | TGCAGCGGGGCACAGTCTTCTGGGGCCAACGTCCTGACTTTC | CSGAQSSGANVLTF
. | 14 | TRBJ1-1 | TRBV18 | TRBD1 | TGTGCCAGCTCACCACTACGACAGGGCACTGAAGCTTTCTTT | CASSPLRQGTEAFF
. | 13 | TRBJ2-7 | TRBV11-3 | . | TGTGCCAGCAGCCGGGGCCGGGCGGGGGAGCAGTACTTC | CASSRGRAGEQYF
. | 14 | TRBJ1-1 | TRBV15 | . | TGTGCCACCAGCCCCTCTACCATGAACACTGAAGCTTTCTTT | CATSPSTMNTEAFF
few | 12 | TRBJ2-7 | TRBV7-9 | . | TGTGCCAGCAGCCTCAGCTCCTACGAGCAGTACTTC | CASSLSSYEQYF
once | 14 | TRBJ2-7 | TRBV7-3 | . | TGTGCCAGCAGCTCGACTCTTCCTTTGAACGAGCAGTACTTC | CASSSTLPLNEQYF
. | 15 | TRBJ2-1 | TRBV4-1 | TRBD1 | TGCGCCAGCAGCCAAGAGGGGACAGCCAACAATGAGCAGTTCTTC | CASSQEGTANNEQFF
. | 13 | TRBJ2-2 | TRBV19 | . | TGTGCCCTCCACTTGTTGCACACCGGGGAGCTGTTTTTT | CALHLLHTGELFF
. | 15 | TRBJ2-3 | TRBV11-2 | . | TGTGCCAGCAGCTTGCGGGGCTCTAGCACAGATACGCAGTATTTT | CASSLRGSSTDTQYF
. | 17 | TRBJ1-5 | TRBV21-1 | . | TGTGCCAGCAGCAAAGTTCCCGGGACAGGGTTCGGGCAGCCCCAGCATTTT | CASSKVPGTGFGQPQHF
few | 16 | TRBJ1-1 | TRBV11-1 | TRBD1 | TGTGCCAGCAGCTTCATCGACAACAGGGGAAGAAATGAAGCTTTCTTT | CASSFIDNRGRNEAFF
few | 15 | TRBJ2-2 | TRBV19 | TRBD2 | TGTGCCAGTAGTAAGACTAGCCTGAACACCGGGGAGCTGTTTTTT | CASSKTSLNTGELFF
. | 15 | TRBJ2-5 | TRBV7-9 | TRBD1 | TGTGCCAGCAGCTTAGGGACAGGGGGCTTAGAGACCCAGTACTTC | CASSLGTGGLETQYF
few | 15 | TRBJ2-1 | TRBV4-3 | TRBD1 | TGCGCCAGCAGCTCCCGACAGGGAATCTACAATGAGCAGTTCTTC | CASSSRQGIYNEQFF
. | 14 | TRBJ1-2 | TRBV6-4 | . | TGTGCCAGCAGCCCGACGGACACTTTCTATGGCTACACCTTC | CASSPTDTFYGYTF
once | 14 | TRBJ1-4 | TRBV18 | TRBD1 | TGTGCCAGCTCCCGGGACAGAAAGAATGAAAAACTGTTTTTT | CASSRDRKNEKLFF
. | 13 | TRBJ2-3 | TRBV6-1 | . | TGTGCCAGCCGCGGCCAACAAGCAGATACGCAGTATTTT | CASRGQQADTQYF
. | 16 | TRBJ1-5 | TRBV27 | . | TGTGCCAGCAGTGCGCACGGGACAACCATTAATTCGCCCCAGCATTTT | CASSAHGTTINSPQHF
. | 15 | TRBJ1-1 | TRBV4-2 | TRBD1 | TGTGCCAGCAGCCCTCGGACAGGGCGGCGAACTGAAGCTTTCTTT | CASSPRTGRRTEAFF
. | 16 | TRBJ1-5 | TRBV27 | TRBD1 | TGTGCCAGCAGTTGGGCCCCCGGGACAGGCAATCAGCCCCAGCATTTT | CASSWAPGTGNQPQHF
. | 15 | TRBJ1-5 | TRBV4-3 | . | TGCGCCAGCAGCCAAAGCAGAGGAGCCCGGCGGCCCCAGCATTTT | CASSQSRGARRPQHF
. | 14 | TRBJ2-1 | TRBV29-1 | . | TGCAGCGTGCGCGGGCAGGGGTCCTACAATGAGCAGTTCTTC | CSVRGQGSYNEQFF
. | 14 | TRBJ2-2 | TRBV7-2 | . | TGTGCCAGCAGCCCAACAGCAAACACCGGGGAGCTGTTTTTT | CASSPTANTGELFF
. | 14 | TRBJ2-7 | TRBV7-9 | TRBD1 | TGTGCCAGCAGCCGGACAGGGGTAATCGACGAGCAGTACTTC | CASSRTGVIDEQYF
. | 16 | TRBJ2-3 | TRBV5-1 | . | TGCGCCAGCAGCCTGGGAGGCGGATTAGTCACAGATACGCAGTATTTT | CASSLGGGLVTDTQYF
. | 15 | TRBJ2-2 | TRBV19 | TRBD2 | TGTGCCAGTAGTATTCGCGGGGGAGTGACCGGGGAGCTGTTTTTT | CASSIRGGVTGELFF
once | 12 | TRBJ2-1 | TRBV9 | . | TGTGCCAGCAGCCCCGGAGGGAATGAGCAGTTCTTC | CASSPGGNEQFF
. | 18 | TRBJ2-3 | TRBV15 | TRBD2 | TGTGCCACCAGCAGACCAAGGGTGGTAGCGGGCGGCACAGATACGCAGTATTTT | CATSRPRVVAGGTDTQYF
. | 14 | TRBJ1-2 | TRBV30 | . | TGTGCCTGGAACGCGGGCAGGTCGAACTATGGCTACACCTTC | CAWNAGRSNYGYTF
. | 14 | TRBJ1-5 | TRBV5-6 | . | TGTGCCAGCAGCTTGGCGGGGGGCAGGGAGCCCCAGCATTTT | CASSLAGGREPQHF
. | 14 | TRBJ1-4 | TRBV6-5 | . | TGTGCCAGCAGTCCCGGAAGACTAAATGAAAAACTGTTTTTT | CASSPGRLNEKLFF
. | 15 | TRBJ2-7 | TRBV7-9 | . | TGTGCCAGCAGCTCCGGACACTCAATCTCCTACGAGCAGTACTTC | CASSSGHSISYEQYF
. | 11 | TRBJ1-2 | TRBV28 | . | TGTGCCAGCAGTCGGAACAGCAGGTACACCTTC | CASSRNSRYTF
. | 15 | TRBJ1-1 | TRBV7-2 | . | TGTGCCAGCAGCTTATACGCCGCGAGGAACACTGAAGCTTTCTTT | CASSLYAARNTEAFF
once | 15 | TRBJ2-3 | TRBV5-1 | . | TGCGCCAGCACCCTAGGGACTTCTAGCACAGATACGCAGTATTTT | CASTLGTSSTDTQYF
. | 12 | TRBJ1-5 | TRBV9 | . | TGTGCCAGCAGCTCAGATATGGAGCCCCAGCATTTT | CASSSDMEPQHF
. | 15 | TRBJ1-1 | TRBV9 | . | TGTGCCAGCAGCGTCGGCATCACGGGGGACACTGAAGCTTTCTTT | CASSVGITGDTEAFF
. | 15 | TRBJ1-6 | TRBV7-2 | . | TGTGCCAGCAGCTTAGGGGGGGGAAGGAATTCACCCCTCCACTTT | CASSLGGGRNSPLHF
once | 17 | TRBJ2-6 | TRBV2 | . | TGTGCCAGCAGCGTACGGGACACTTACTCTGGGGCCAACGTCCTGACTTTC | CASSVRDTYSGANVLTF
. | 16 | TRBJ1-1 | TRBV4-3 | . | TGCGCCAGCAGCCATGACCTCGGACAGCAGAACACTGAAGCTTTCTTT | CASSHDLGQQNTEAFF
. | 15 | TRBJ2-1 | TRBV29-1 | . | TGCAGCGTTGAAGATGGCTCTCCACGTTACAATGAGCAGTTCTTC | CSVEDGSPRYNEQFF
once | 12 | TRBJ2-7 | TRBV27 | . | TGTGCCAGCAGAGACACCTCCTACGAGCAGTACTTC | CASRDTSYEQYF
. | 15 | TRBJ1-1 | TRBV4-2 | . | TGTGCCAGCAGCCAAGAGGTGGGGGGGAACACTGAAGCTTTCTTT | CASSQEVGGNTEAFF
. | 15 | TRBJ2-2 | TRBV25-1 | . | TGTGCCAGCAGTGAAACAAAAGTGAACACCGGGGAGCTGTTTTTT | CASSETKVNTGELFF
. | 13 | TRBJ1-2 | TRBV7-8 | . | TGTGCCAGCAGCCCAGGCGGGGGAAGCTCCTACACCTTC | CASSPGGGSSYTF